This T cell receptor beta chain was observed in a study of siplizumab effects on memory and regulatory T cells. Libraries were prepared by immunoSEQ multiplex PCR; TCRdb keeps only in-frame clonotypes and omits some of them. The sample holds fewer than 85,000 clones, around 90% seen once. The CDR3 spans 15 residues. The J segment lost 5 bases and the V segment lost 4 bases, leaving 9 bases of the junction unmatched. Germline values: CDR1 SGHNT, CDR2 YYREEE (reference sequence). The chain employs TRBV5-4 and TRBJ2-5; 9 bases match TRBD2. Sequencing was performed on Tregs sorted from blood. The source is a human donor in good health. The CDR3 DNA follows: TGTGCCAGCAGCCGGAAGGGCGGGGGGGCGGAGACCCAGTACTTC. Translating gives CASSRKGGGAETQYF.